This T cell receptor beta chain was recorded in a study of blood T cell repertoires in COVID-19. V lost 6 bases and J lost 2; bases outside the gene matches: 8. From germline, CDR1 is SGHTA and CDR2 FQGNSA. This CDR3 comprises 15 residues. Sequencing was performed with immunoSEQ multiplex PCR; in TCRdb, only in-frame clones are kept and a portion is missing. The data contain fewer than 110,000 clones, about 90% of them singletons. The specimen sequenced was peripheral blood. The chain couples TRBV7-2 to TRBJ2-3; 7 bases are shared with TRBD1. This sequence originates from a human donor in a cohort sampled during active COVID-19. CDR3 sequence reads: CASSIGQEFTDTQYF. The CDR3 nucleotides read TGTGCCAGCAGTATCGGACAGGAATTCACAGATACGCAGTATTTT.